This T cell receptor beta chain was documented in a study of blood T cell repertoires in COVID-19. V shed 6 bases, J shed 10 bases, and the junction held 11 bases outside the gene matches. This CDR3 has 13 amino acids. CDR1 and CDR2 (germline): SNHLY, FYNNEI. Sequenced by immunoSEQ multiplex PCR; TCRdb stores in-frame clones only, minus some. The table shows tens of thousands of clones, with 86% occurring only once. This clone was recorded a few times. The chain links TRBV2 to TRBJ1-1; 7 nucleotides align to TRBD1. Sequencing input: peripheral blood. This TCR was sampled from a human donor in a cohort sampled during active COVID-19. The CDR3 region is CASRGGTASGAFF. The CDR3 DNA reads as TGTGCCAGCAGGGGCGGGACAGCCTCTGGAGCTTTCTTT.